Given below is one T cell receptor (beta chain) in context. The data stem from a study of blood T cell repertoires in COVID-19. Study context: Samples representing acute and convalescent COVID-19 were sourced from the United States, Italy and Spain. PBMCs, B-cell-depleted T cells, or T cells provided the cDNA or gDNA that made up the material.

The CDR3 is made up of 15 amino acids. V lost 4 bases to trimming and J lost 1 base; unmatched junction nucleotides: 2. Germline values: CDR1 SGHAT, CDR2 FQDESV (reference sequence). In the source study's methods: Reference gene primer amplification gave nucleated cell count estimates. Data came from immunoSEQ multiplex PCR; TCRdb stores just in-frame clones and leaves some out. V and J calls and clone size follow that table, whereas D and trimming were derived from the DNA. The sample has about 50,000 clones; less than 80% are singletons. The sequence derives from a man between 65 and 80 years old with acute or convalescent COVID-19. The sequencing input was peripheral blood. V and J are TRBV11-1 and TRBJ2-5; TRBD2 agrees at 11 bases. In DNA, the CDR3 is TGTGCCAGCAGCTCGGGACTAGCGGCCCAAGAGACCCAGTACTTC. Its protein is CASSSGLAAQETQYF.